The 15 T cell receptor beta chains below all came from one sample that was sequenced in a study of CD8+ T cells in alopecia areata. After isolation, RNA underwent reverse transcription to generate cDNA as the sequencing template. Here immunoSEQ multiplex PCR was the method, and the copy in TCRdb shows in-frame clones only, minus some. The sample records about 210,000 clones, around 65% being singletons. Treatment described: oral pan-JAK inhibitor, 5-10 mg twice daily. The sequenced sample was CD4+ T cells sorted from blood, obtained at week 4, from a patient treated with tofacitinib. The receptor source for this set is a human donor with alopecia areata.

Turning to this clone: At one of its ends the junction is not consistent with the germline gene, which may arise from a read error. The chain carries TRBV6-5 and TRBJ2-7, with 12 bases aligning to TRBD2. The CDR3 totals 14 residues. Germline CDR1 reads MNHEY; CDR2 reads SVGAGI. The CDR3 reads CAISETSGGSEQYF. CDR3 nucleotides: TGTGCCATCAGTGAGACTAGCGGGGGTTCCGAGCAGTACTTC.

V is TRBV27 and J is TRBJ2-5; a possible D gene is TRBD2 (6 bases). Trimming removed 3 bases from V and 5 bases from J, with 16 bases in between. The CDR3 extends over 15 amino acids. In germline, CDR1 is MNHEY, CDR2 SMNVEV (reference sequence). The CDR3 sequence: CASSFGRGFEETQYF. CDR3 in DNA: TGTGCCAGCAGTTTTGGCCGGGGGTTTGAGGAGACCCAGTACTTC.

J is TRBJ2-5 and V is TRBV5-1; a possible D gene is TRBD1 (6 bases). This CDR3 has 12 residues. Trimming took 4 bases from V and 4 from J, leaving 8 bases between them. CDR1 is SGHRS and CDR2 is YFSETQ in the germline V gene. In DNA, the CDR3 is TGCGCCAGCAGCCCCAGGGGAGAGACCCAGTACTTC. It yields the protein CASSPRGETQYF.

This clone was picked up a small number of times. This chain uses TRBV23-1 with TRBJ2-3; 8 bases fit TRBD1. TRBV23-1 has ORF status, its function being uncertain. The CDR3 spans 16 residues. The V and J ends lost 3 bases and 4 bases, in that order; junction bases with no gene match: 9. CDR3 bases: TGCGCCAGCAGTCATGTCCAGGGGGCGCGCCCAGATACGCAGTATTTT. Its translation: CASSHVQGARPDTQYF.

This clone was seen more than once but under ten times. This sequence joins TRBV30 and TRBJ2-3; TRBD2 is a possible D gene (6 bases). The V gene lost 8 bases and the J gene lost 2 bases, with 11 bases spanning the gap. Germline lookup yields CDR1 GTSNPN and CDR2 SVGIG (reference sequence). This CDR3 contains 12 residues. DNA of the CDR3: TGTGCCATGGGACTTTACACAGATACGCAGTATTTT. Its protein is CAMGLYTDTQYF.

This clone has just a few counts. This rearrangement joins TRBV19 to TRBJ1-5, with D perhaps matching TRBD1 (6 bases). The CDR3 runs 13 residues. V lost 9 bases and J 6 bases, leaving 15 bases between the germline ends. Looked up from germline, CDR1 is LNHDA and CDR2 is SQIVND (reference sequence). As DNA, the CDR3 is TGTGCCAGCACTCAGGGGTCAGGTCAGCCCCAGCATTTT. It codes for CASTQGSGQPQHF.

The chain carries TRBV2 and TRBJ1-2; D is ambiguous. Looked up from germline, CDR1 is SNHLY and CDR2 is FYNNEI. Trimming shortened V by 3 bases and J by 0 bases, and 8 bases separated the two germline ends. The CDR3 contains 14 residues. The CDR3 DNA reads as TGTGCCAGCAGTGACAGTCATTCTAACTATGGCTACACCTTC. This encodes CASSDSHSNYGYTF.

V usage is TRBV5-4 and J usage is TRBJ2-3, with 7 bases aligning to TRBD1. The germline V gene has CDR1 SGHNT and CDR2 YYREEE (reference sequence). CDR3 length: 14 residues. The trim removed 1 base at V and 3 bases at J, leaving 2 bases unmatched. The CDR3 loop reads CASSLQQGTDTQYF. In DNA, the CDR3 is TGTGCCAGCAGCTTGCAACAGGGGACAGATACGCAGTATTTT.

V usage is TRBV29-1 and J usage is TRBJ2-4, with 7 bases that match TRBD1. The CDR3 extends over 12 amino acids. V shed 6 bases, J shed 8 bases, and the junction held 7 bases outside the gene matches. Germline lookup yields CDR1 SQVTM and CDR2 ANQGSEA. The chain's CDR3 is CSVQQGSDIQYF. DNA for the CDR3: TGCAGCGTACAACAGGGGTCGGACATTCAGTACTTC. Complete variable domain (other parts from reference TRBV29-1 and TRBJ2-4): SAVISQKPSRDICQRGTSLTIQCQVDSQVTMMFWYRQQPGQSLTLIATANQGSEATYESGFVIDKFPISRPNLTFSTLTVSNMSPEDSSIYLCSVQQGSDIQYFGAGTRLSVL.

This clone is a singleton in its sample. This chain uses TRBV14 with TRBJ1-6, with D possibly being TRBD1 (5 bases). Trimming took off 0 bases at V and 7 bases at J, with 13 bases between the two ends. The CDR3 contains 16 residues. Germline V gives CDR1 SGHDN, CDR2 FVKESK. CDR3 loop: CASSQDWGPINSPLHF. The CDR3 DNA is TGTGCCAGCAGCCAAGATTGGGGACCGATAAATTCACCCCTCCACTTT.

The V call is TRBV5-1, the J call TRBJ2-5, with D uncertain. V was cut by 2 bases and J by 9 bases, with 14 bases left in between. This CDR3 is built from 13 residues. Germline CDR1 and CDR2: SGHRS and YFSETQ. The CDR3 is CASSFRLTGAQYF. The DNA of the CDR3 is TGCGCCAGCAGCTTTCGGCTTACCGGTGCCCAGTACTTC.

The chain has TRBV27 and TRBJ2-3, with D possibly being TRBD1 or TRBD2 (5 bases each). The germline CDR1 and CDR2 sequences are MNHEY and SMNVEV (reference sequence). V dropped 2 bases and J dropped 0 bases, with 18 bases sitting between them. CDR3 length equals 18 residues. CDR3 amino acids: CASSLRLPGADSTDTQYF. DNA of the CDR3: TGTGCCAGCAGTTTAAGGCTCCCCGGGGCTGATAGCACAGATACGCAGTATTTT.

This chain connects TRBV14 to TRBJ1-2; possible D gene TRBD1, 6 bases. The ends were cut back, 2 bases at V and 3 bases at J, with 7 bases in the middle. CDR3 length: 13 amino acids. CDR1 is SGHDN and CDR2 is FVKESK in the germline V gene. The CDR3 DNA reads TGTGCCAGCAGCCAACACAGGGACTATGGCTACACCTTC. Its protein product is CASSQHRDYGYTF.

In this sample, this clone turned up once. This chain links TRBV6-5 with TRBJ2-1; 8 bases fit TRBD2. This CDR3 comprises 15 residues. Germline V gene sequence: CDR1 MNHEY, CDR2 SVGAGI. V shed 5 bases, J shed 6 bases, and the junction held 9 bases outside the gene matches. The DNA of the CDR3 is TGTGCCAGCAGTATAGCGGGGCAGGCTAGCAATGAGCAGTTCTTC. Protein: CASSIAGQASNEQFF.

A few counts support this clone. This chain joins TRBV5-1 and TRBJ2-5; 8 nucleotides agree with TRBD2. Per the germline V gene, CDR1 is SGHRS and CDR2 is YFSETQ. Losses at the gene ends were 4 bases for V and 1 base for J; bases not matched to a gene: 12. The CDR3 length is 17 residues. In DNA, the CDR3 is TGCGCCAGCAGCCCTGGAGTTGGCGGGGGGTCCCAAGAGACCCAGTACTTC. Translated: CASSPGVGGGSQETQYF.